Listed below are T cell receptor beta chains from one sample, sequenced in a study of shared clonotypes between healthy human individuals. The data were produced by immunoSEQ multiplex PCR, yet TCRdb's version contains in-frame clones alone and is incomplete. The data hold a few million clones, with over 90% observed a single time. Sample: naive CD4+ T cells from PBMCs. The receptors were gathered from a man younger than 35 in good health. Some clones in this sample may be carry-over from other donors' samples. CDR3s include the opening cysteine and the closing phenylalanine or tryptophan. The D gene is left open where the match is weak. Only part of the rows carry a size: once, few, many, or a class if the clone is expanded.

TGTGCCAGCAGTTCCAAGACAGGGGGCGAGGTTGGCTACACCTTC CASSSKTGGEVGYTF TRBD1 TRBJ1-2 once TRBV6-5
TGCGCCAGCAGCCTCTCACCCATCGGGCAAGAGACCCAGTACTTC CASSLSPIGQETQYF . TRBJ2-5 . TRBV5-1
TGCGCCAGCAGCGTCTTAGCGGGAGGCCTTTCAGGAGGGGAGCAGTACTTC CASSVLAGGLSGGEQYF TRBD2 TRBJ2-7 . TRBV5-1
TGCAGCGTTCTAGGGGGACTAGCGGGGCGCACAGATACGCAGTATTTT CSVLGGLAGRTDTQYF TRBD2 TRBJ2-3 . TRBV29-1
TGTGCCAGCAGCCGCCCAAACACAGGGGACGTCAGTGAAAAACTGTTTTTT CASSRPNTGDVSEKLFF TRBD1 TRBJ1-4 once TRBV11-2
TGTGCCACCGCATCCCAGGGGGCACTTTTGTGGACTGAAGCTTTCTTT CATASQGALLWTEAFF TRBD1 TRBJ1-1 . TRBV28
TGTGCCATCAGCCGCAGGGCGGACACTGAAGCTTTCTTT CAISRRADTEAFF . TRBJ1-1 . TRBV10-3
TGTGCCAGCAGTAGGGCAGGGGACCCGAACACTGAAGCTTTCTTT CASSRAGDPNTEAFF . TRBJ1-1 . TRBV28
TGCGCCAGCAGCTCCCAAGGTGCGGAGACCCAGTACTTC CASSSQGAETQYF . TRBJ2-5 once TRBV5-1
TGCGCCAGCAGCTTGGCACATTTATCTAGCCGGGACAATGAGCAGTTCTTC CASSLAHLSSRDNEQFF . TRBJ2-1 . TRBV5-1
TGTGCCAGCAGTTCAACTAATGAAAAACTGTTTTTT CASSSTNEKLFF . TRBJ1-4 . TRBV28
TGTGCCAGCAGCCCCTCCATTGGCAATGAAAAACTGTTTTTT CASSPSIGNEKLFF . TRBJ1-4 . TRBV7-9
TGTGCCAGCAGCTTAACAGGGGCAGGGTCGGATACGCAGTATTTT CASSLTGAGSDTQYF . TRBJ2-3 . TRBV7-3
TGTGCCATCAGTGAGTCATCTCGGGGGAGGACAGATACGCAGTATTTT CAISESSRGRTDTQYF . TRBJ2-3 . TRBV10-3
TGTGCCAGCAGCGTAGGTTACAATGAGCAGTTCTTC CASSVGYNEQFF . TRBJ2-1 few TRBV9
TGCAGCGTTGAATCGGGAACTGCCTACGAGCAGTACTTC CSVESGTAYEQYF . TRBJ2-7 . TRBV29-1
TGTGCCAGCAGCACGCGCAGGGAGGCTCGGGAGACCCAGTACTTC CASSTRREARETQYF . TRBJ2-5 . TRBV7-2
TGTGCCAGCAGTAGCTACTCAGGGACCCACGAGCAGTACTTC CASSSYSGTHEQYF . TRBJ2-7 . TRBV28
TGTGCCAGCTCAACGGACAGTGCTGACGAGCAGTACTTC CASSTDSADEQYF . TRBJ2-7 . TRBV18
TGTGCCAGCAGCGACGACACCGGGGAGCTGTTTTTT CASSDDTGELFF . TRBJ2-2 . TRBV7-2
TGCGCCAGCAGCTTAGGAGCGGGGAGCAATGAGCAGTTCTTC CASSLGAGSNEQFF TRBD2 TRBJ2-1 . TRBV5-1
TGTGCCAGCAGTTTAATGATAAGCACCGGGGAGCTGTTTTTT CASSLMISTGELFF . TRBJ2-2 . TRBV28
TGTGCCAGCAGCTTAGAGGGGGGGGCAGCGGGAGTCGAAAATGAGCAGTTCTTC CASSLEGGAAGVENEQFF TRBD2 TRBJ2-1 . TRBV11-3
TGTGCCAGCAGTTCCGGGACCGTGGGAGGAGGGAACGGGGAGCTGTTTTTT CASSSGTVGGGNGELFF . TRBJ2-2 . TRBV28
TGTGCCAGCAGCCCCCCGGACAGGGGAGCTGGAAACACCATATATTTT CASSPPDRGAGNTIYF TRBD1 TRBJ1-3 . TRBV7-9
TGTGCCAGCAGCGTAGGGGTAGGTAACTATGGCTACACCTTC CASSVGVGNYGYTF . TRBJ1-2 . TRBV9
TGTGCCAGCAGCTCCAGGGTGATGTACTCTGGGGCCAACGTCCTGACTTTC CASSSRVMYSGANVLTF . TRBJ2-6 . TRBV7-2
TGTGCCAGCAGGGTGACAGATACGCAGTATTTT CASRVTDTQYF . TRBJ2-3 . TRBV28
TGTGCCAGCAGCGCTAGCGGTAGCACAGATACGCAGTATTTT CASSASGSTDTQYF TRBD2 TRBJ2-3 once TRBV9
TGTGCCAGCAGTCCCGGGGGTGCTAGCGGGCGGGATACGCAGTATTTT CASSPGGASGRDTQYF TRBD2 TRBJ2-3 . TRBV27
TGTGCCAGCAGCTTAACAGGGGGCAACGGCTACACCTTC CASSLTGGNGYTF TRBD1 TRBJ1-2 . TRBV11-2
TGTGCCAGCAGCCCGACAGGGGTCGGGGAGCTGTTTTTT CASSPTGVGELFF TRBD1 TRBJ2-2 . TRBV7-2
TGTGCCAGCAGTCCCCCGGGGGCGGGGAACACCGGGGAGCTGTTTTTT CASSPPGAGNTGELFF . TRBJ2-2 . TRBV28
TGTGCCAGCAGCCCGAATCTTTCCGTGGGAGGGCAGTATTTT CASSPNLSVGGQYF . TRBJ2-3 once TRBV28
TGTGCCAGCCGGGACGGACGGCGGGCTTTCTTT CASRDGRRAFF . TRBJ1-1 few TRBV6-5
TGTGCCAGCGAACGGGTACGCAATCAGCCCCAGCATTTT CASERVRNQPQHF . TRBJ1-5 . TRBV6-6
TGTGCCAGCAGTAGGGGGACAGGTGTTCTATCCGAGCAGTACTTC CASSRGTGVLSEQYF TRBD1 TRBJ2-7 . TRBV6-5
TGTGCCAGCAGTTCGGGACAGGGGGCTAGGAATCAGCCCCAGCATTTT CASSSGQGARNQPQHF TRBD1 TRBJ1-5 few TRBV28
TGCAGCGTTATAGCGGGAGGTCCCCCGGGGGAGCTGTTTTTT CSVIAGGPPGELFF TRBD2 TRBJ2-2 . TRBV29-1
TGTGCCAGTAGAGTGGGACGTGGATTTGATGGCTACACCTTC CASRVGRGFDGYTF . TRBJ1-2 . TRBV19
TGTGCCAGCAGCTTAGACAGGGGCGAGACCCAGTACTTC CASSLDRGETQYF . TRBJ2-5 . TRBV11-2
TGTGCCAGCAGTTGGGACAGGATTAACACCGGGGAGCTGTTTTTT CASSWDRINTGELFF TRBD1 TRBJ2-2 . TRBV7-2
TGTGCCAGCAGAACAGGGGGCGCTTTGGATGAGCAGTTCTTC CASRTGGALDEQFF TRBD1 TRBJ2-1 . TRBV6-5
TGCGCCAGCAGTCACTGTGACGGAACCATAATTACCTCCCCCAAGGACTTC CASSHCDGTIITSPKDF . TRBJ2-7 . TRBV23-1
TGTGCCAGCAGTTTATGGGGCTCCGCCAGTTATAGCAATCAGCCCCAGCATTTT CASSLWGSASYSNQPQHF . TRBJ1-5 . TRBV28
TGTGCCAGCAGCTTAACAGCGCCTCGGGGCACAGATACGCAGTATTTT CASSLTAPRGTDTQYF . TRBJ2-3 . TRBV27
TGTGCCAGCAGTTTCCTCGGGGGGGGAGGAGAGACCCAGTACTTC CASSFLGGGGETQYF TRBD2 TRBJ2-5 . TRBV28
TGTGCCAGCAGTTACGGGACATCGGTAAGGGAAGCTTTCTTT CASSYGTSVREAFF . TRBJ1-1 . TRBV6-6
TGTGCCTCCAGCCCACTAGCGGGACCGCCCGCGAACACCGGGGAGCTGTTTTTT CASSPLAGPPANTGELFF TRBD2 TRBJ2-2 . TRBV27
TGTGCCAGCAGCTCCCTGCTAGGACCCTATAGCAATCAGCCCCAGCATTTT CASSSLLGPYSNQPQHF . TRBJ1-5 . TRBV7-8
TGCAGCGTCGGACTAGCGGGGAACCAAGAGACCCAGTACTTC CSVGLAGNQETQYF TRBD2 TRBJ2-5 . TRBV29-1
TGTGCCAGCAGAAGACAGGGCTCCTACAATGAGCAGTTCTTC CASRRQGSYNEQFF TRBD1 TRBJ2-1 . TRBV6-5